A selection of T cell receptor beta chains follows, all from one sample in a study of identical twins. A single record per CDR3 protein comes from TCRdb applying MiXCR to the 5' RACE reads. The top ten clones hold approximately 0.94% of a sample with about 720,000 distinct CDR3 sequences, over 8.5% of them seen once. These same records also appear under a second study, on yellow fever vaccine responses in identical twins.

What was sequenced was PBMCs. Receptor source: a young woman in good health. The CDR3 runs from the conserved cysteine through the conserved F or W. A D gene is named only where the DNA matches it firmly. Size values are once, few and many counts, or a class for expanded clones, and some rows have none.

v_gene	abundance	len	d_gene	j_gene	CDR3nt	CDR3aa
TRBV20-1	many	14	TRBD1	TRBJ2-3	TGCAGTGCTACCGACAGGGGGAGATCAGATACGCAGTATTTT	CSATDRGRSDTQYF
TRBV20-1	few	15	TRBD2	TRBJ2-1	TGCAGTGCCAGGTGGGGGACTAGCGGGTACAATGAGCAGTTCTTC	CSARWGTSGYNEQFF
TRBV2	.	14	.	TRBJ1-1	TGTGCCAGCAGTGAAAGCCTCATGAACACTGAAGCTTTCTTT	CASSESLMNTEAFF
TRBV5-1	.	13	TRBD1	TRBJ1-2	TGCGCCAGCAGCCGGGACAGCACGTATGGCTGTCCCTTC	CASSRDSTYGCPF
TRBV7-9	many	15	TRBD2	TRBJ2-3	TGTGCCAGCAGCGGCCCGGGACTAGCGGATCCCCCGGGGTATTTT	CASSGPGLADPPGYF
TRBV9	.	16	.	TRBJ1-3	TGTGCCAGCAGCGTAGCCCTACCATCCTCTGGAAACACCATATATTTT	CASSVALPSSGNTIYF
TRBV2	many	14	TRBD2	TRBJ2-5	TGTGCCAGCAGGGGACTAGCGGGACTCGAGACCCAGTACTTC	CASRGLAGLETQYF
TRBV7-9	.	14	TRBD1	TRBJ2-1	TGTGCCAGCATCACCGGGACAGGGTACAATGAGCAGTTCTTC	CASITGTGYNEQFF
TRBV6-5	few	16	.	TRBJ1-3	TGTGCCAGCAGTTCCCACGGGACGGGTTCTGGAAACACCATATATTTT	CASSSHGTGSGNTIYF
TRBV4-2	.	14	TRBD1	TRBJ2-7	TGTGCCAGCAGCCAACGGACAGGGTTCCCCGAGCAGTACTTC	CASSQRTGFPEQYF
TRBV15	few	15	TRBD1	TRBJ2-2	TGTGCCACCAGCAGAGGGCTACAGGGGGACGGGGAGCTGTTTTTT	CATSRGLQGDGELFF
TRBV12-3/TRBV12-4	many	13	.	TRBJ2-7	TGTGCCAGCAGATCCCCGGGGGTGAACGAGCAGTACTTC	CASRSPGVNEQYF
TRBV2	.	14	.	TRBJ1-1	TGTGCCAGCAGTGGGGGTACCCCGTACACTGAAGCTTTCTTT	CASSGGTPYTEAFF
TRBV20-1	few	14	.	TRBJ1-1	TGCAGTGCTAGAGATGCCACAATGAACACTGAAGCTTTCTTT	CSARDATMNTEAFF
TRBV18	many	14	TRBD1	TRBJ2-5	TGTGCCAGCTCACCACCGGGGACAGGGGAGACCCAGTACTTC	CASSPPGTGETQYF
TRBV29-1	many	14	.	TRBJ2-7	TGCAGCGTTGAGAGTTACGGCAGGGAGAACGAGCAGTACTTC	CSVESYGRENEQYF